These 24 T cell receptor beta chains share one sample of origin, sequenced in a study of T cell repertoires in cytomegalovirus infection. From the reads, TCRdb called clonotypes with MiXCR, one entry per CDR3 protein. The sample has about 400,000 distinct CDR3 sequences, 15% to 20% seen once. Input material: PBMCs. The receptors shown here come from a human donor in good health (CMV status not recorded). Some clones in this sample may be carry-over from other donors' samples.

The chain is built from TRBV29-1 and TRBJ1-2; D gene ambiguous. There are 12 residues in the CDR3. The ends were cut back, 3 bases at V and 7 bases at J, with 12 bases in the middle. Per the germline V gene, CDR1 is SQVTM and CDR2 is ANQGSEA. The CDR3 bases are TGCAGCGTTGAGCACAGCTTTGGTGGCTACACCTTC. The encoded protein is CSVEHSFGGYTF.

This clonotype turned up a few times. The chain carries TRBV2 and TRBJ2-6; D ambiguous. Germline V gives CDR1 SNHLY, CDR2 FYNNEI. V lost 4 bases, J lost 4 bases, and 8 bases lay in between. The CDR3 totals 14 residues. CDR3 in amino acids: CASSGVSGANVLTF. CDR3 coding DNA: TGTGCCAGCAGTGGGGTTTCCGGGGCCAACGTCCTGACTTTC.

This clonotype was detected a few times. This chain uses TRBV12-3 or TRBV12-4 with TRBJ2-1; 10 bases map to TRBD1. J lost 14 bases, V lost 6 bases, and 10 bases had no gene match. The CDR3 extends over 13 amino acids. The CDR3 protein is CASSLNTGTGEFF. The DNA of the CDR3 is TGTGCCAGCAGCCTGAATACTGGGACAGGGGAGTTCTTC.

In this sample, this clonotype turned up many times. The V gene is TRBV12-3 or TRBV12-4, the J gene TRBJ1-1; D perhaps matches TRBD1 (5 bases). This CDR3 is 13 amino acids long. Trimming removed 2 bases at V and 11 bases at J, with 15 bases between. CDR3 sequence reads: CASSLNTQGIAFF. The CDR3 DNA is TGTGCCAGCAGTTTAAATACCCAGGGAATCGCTTTCTTT.

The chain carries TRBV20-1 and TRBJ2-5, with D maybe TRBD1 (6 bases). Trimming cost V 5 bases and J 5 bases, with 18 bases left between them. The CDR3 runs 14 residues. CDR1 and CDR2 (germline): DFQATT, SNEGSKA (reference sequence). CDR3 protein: CSASEIHRAETQYF. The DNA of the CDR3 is TGCAGTGCTTCAGAGATACACAGGGCTGAGACCCAGTACTTC.

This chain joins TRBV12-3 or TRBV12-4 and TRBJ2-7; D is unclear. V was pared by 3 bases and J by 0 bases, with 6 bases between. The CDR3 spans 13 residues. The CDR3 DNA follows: TGTGCCAGCAGTTTCGAGCGCTCCTACGAGCAGTACTTC. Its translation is CASSFERSYEQYF.

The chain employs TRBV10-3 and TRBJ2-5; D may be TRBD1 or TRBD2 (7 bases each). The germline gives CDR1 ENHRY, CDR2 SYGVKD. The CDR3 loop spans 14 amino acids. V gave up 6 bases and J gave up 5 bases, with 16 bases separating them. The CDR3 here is CAIRTDREGETQYF. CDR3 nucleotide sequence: TGTGCCATCAGGACCGACAGGGAGGGTGAGACCCAGTACTTC.

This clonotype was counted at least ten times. The CDR3 spells CASSLDYRNYGYTF. As DNA, the CDR3 is TGTGCCAGCAGCTTAGATTACAGGAACTATGGCTACACCTTC. This chain links TRBV7-9 with TRBJ1-2; TRBD1 is a possible D gene (5 bases). V lost 1 base to trimming and J lost 2 bases, with 8 bases between them. This CDR3 is built from 14 residues. Looked up from germline, CDR1 is SEHNR and CDR2 is FQNEAQ (reference sequence).

The CDR3 bases are TGTGCCAGCTCTCAAACCGGGCAACTGAACACTGAAGCTTTCTTT. This gives the protein CASSQTGQLNTEAFF. The chain recombines TRBV18 with TRBJ1-1; D call uncertain. Per germline, CDR1 KGHSH and CDR2 LQKENI. V was clipped by 6 bases and J by 0 bases, with 14 bases between them. CDR3 length: 15 amino acids.

CDR3 in amino acids: CSAKRGANNEQFF. CDR3 bases: TGCAGTGCCAAGCGGGGGGCAAACAATGAGCAGTTCTTC. The rearrangement joins TRBV20-1 to TRBJ2-1; 9 nucleotides line up with TRBD2. Germline V gene data show CDR1 as DFQATT and CDR2 as SNEGSKA (reference sequence). The CDR3 length is 13 residues. After removal of 6 bases from V and 5 bases from J, the junction contained 5 bases not matched to a gene.

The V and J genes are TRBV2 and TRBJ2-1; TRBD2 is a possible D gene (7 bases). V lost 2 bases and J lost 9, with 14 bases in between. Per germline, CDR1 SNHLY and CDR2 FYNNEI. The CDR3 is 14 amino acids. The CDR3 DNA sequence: TGTGCCAGCAGTGAATATGGGGGAGGGGGTGAGCAGTTCTTC. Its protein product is CASSEYGGGGEQFF.

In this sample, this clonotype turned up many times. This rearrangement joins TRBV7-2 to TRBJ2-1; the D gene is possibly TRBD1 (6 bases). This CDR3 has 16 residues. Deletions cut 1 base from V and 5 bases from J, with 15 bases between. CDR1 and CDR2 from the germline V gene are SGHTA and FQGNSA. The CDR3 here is CASSLEKGHQHNEQFF. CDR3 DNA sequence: TGTGCCAGCAGCTTAGAAAAGGGACACCAACACAATGAGCAGTTCTTC.

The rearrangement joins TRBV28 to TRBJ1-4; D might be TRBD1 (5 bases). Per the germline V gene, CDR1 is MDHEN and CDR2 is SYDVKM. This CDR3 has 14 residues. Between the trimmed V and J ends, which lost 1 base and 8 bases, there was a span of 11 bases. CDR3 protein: CASSLYSGTEKLFF. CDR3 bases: TGTGCCAGCAGTTTATATTCAGGGACGGAAAAACTGTTTTTT.

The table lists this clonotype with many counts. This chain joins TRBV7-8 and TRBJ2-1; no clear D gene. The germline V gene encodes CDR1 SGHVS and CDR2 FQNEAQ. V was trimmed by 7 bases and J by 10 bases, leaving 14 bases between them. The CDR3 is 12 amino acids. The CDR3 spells CASTTSWREQFF. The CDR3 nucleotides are TGTGCCAGCACCACAAGTTGGCGCGAGCAGTTCTTC.

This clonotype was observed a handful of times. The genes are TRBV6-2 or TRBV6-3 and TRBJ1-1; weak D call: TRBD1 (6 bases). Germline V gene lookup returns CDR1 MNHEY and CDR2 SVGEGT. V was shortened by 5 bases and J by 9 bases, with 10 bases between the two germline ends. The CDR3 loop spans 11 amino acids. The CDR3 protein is CASSLGTQAFF. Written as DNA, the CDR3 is TGTGCCAGCAGTCTCGGGACACAAGCTTTCTTT.

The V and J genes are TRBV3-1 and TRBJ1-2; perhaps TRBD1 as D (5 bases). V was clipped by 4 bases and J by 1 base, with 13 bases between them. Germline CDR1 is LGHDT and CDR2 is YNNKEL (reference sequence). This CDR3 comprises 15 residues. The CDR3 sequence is CASSPRGTDNYGYTF. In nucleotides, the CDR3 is TGTGCCAGCAGCCCCCGGGGGACGGATAACTATGGCTACACCTTC.

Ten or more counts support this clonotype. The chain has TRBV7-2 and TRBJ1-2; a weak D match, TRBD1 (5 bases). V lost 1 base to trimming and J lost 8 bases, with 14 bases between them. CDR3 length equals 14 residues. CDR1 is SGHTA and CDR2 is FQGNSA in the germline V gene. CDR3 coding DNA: TGTGCCAGCAGCTTAGTAGGGCAGGGTTTCGGCTACACCTTC. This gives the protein CASSLVGQGFGYTF.

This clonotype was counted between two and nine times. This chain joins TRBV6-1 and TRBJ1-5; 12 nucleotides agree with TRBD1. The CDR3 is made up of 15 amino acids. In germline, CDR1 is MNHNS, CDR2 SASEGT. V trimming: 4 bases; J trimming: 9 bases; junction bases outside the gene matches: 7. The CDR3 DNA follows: TGTGCCAGCAGTGTAGGAGGGACAGGGGGCAGGCCCCAGCATTTT. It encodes CASSVGGTGGRPQHF.

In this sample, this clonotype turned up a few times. CDR3: CSATDRGLTDTQYF. The CDR3 DNA follows: TGCAGTGCCACGGACAGGGGGTTAACAGATACGCAGTATTTT. V is TRBV20-1 and J is TRBJ2-3; 10 positions agree with TRBD1. The CDR3 runs to 14 residues. The germline V gene has CDR1 DFQATT and CDR2 SNEGSKA (reference sequence). The V segment lost 6 bases and the J segment 3 bases; nucleotides outside the gene matches: 6.

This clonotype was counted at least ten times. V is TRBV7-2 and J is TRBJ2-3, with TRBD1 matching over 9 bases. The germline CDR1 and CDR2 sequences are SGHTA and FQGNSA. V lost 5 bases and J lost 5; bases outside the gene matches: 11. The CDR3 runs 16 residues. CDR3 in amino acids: CASSLDRGTLGDTQYF. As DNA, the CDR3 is TGTGCCAGCAGCCTGGACAGGGGAACGTTAGGAGATACGCAGTATTTT. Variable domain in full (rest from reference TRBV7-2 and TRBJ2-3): GAGVSQSPSNKVTEKGKDVELRCDPISGHTALYWYRQSLGQGLEFLIYFQGNSAPDKSGLPSDRFSAERTGGSVSTLTIQRTQQEDSAVYLCASSLDRGTLGDTQYFGPGTRLTVL.

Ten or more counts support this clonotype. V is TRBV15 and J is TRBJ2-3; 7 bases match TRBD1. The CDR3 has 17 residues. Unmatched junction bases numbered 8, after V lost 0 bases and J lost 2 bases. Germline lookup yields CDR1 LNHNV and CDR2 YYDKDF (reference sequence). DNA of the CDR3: TGTGCCACCAGCAGAGATCAACGACAGGGTGACACAGATACGCAGTATTTT. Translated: CATSRDQRQGDTDTQYF.

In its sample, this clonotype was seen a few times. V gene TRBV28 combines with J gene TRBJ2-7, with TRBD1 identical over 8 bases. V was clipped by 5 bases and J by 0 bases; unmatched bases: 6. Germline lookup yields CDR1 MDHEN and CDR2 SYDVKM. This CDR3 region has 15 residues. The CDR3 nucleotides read TGTGCCAGCAGTGCAGGGGGCGCGGGCTCCTACGAGCAGTACTTC. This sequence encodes CASSAGGAGSYEQYF.

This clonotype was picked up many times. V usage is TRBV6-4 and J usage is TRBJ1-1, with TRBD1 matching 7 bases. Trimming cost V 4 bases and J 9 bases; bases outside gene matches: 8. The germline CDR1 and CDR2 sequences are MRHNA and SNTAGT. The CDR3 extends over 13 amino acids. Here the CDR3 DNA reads TGTGCCAGCAGTGGGGAAGGGGGCAGCCAAGCTTTCTTT. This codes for CASSGEGGSQAFF.

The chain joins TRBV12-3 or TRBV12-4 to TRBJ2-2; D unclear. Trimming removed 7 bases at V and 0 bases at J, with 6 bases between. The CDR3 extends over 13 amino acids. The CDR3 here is CASTPANTGELFF. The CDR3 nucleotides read TGTGCCAGCACCCCCGCGAACACCGGGGAGCTGTTTTTT.